The 5 T cell receptor beta chains reported below all come from one sample, sequenced in a study of T cell changes during pregnancy in multiple sclerosis. Assay used: immunoSEQ multiplex PCR; TCRdb lists only in-frame clones, some missing. The table has 70,000 to 100,000 clones, more than 85% seen once. The sequencing here drew on peripheral blood, taken in the first trimester of pregnancy. These receptors originate from a female donor with multiple sclerosis, enrolled in a pregnancy study.

The rearrangement uses TRBV5-1 and TRBJ1-2; TRBD1 aligns across 7 bases. The CDR3 covers 16 residues. Trimming took 5 bases from V and 1 from J; bases not matched to a gene: 11. Germline CDR1 SGHRS, CDR2 YFSETQ. CDR3 bases: TGCGCCAGCAGGTTCGGGACAGCTGCCGATAACTATGGCTACACCTTC. Its translation is CASRFGTAADNYGYTF.

Worth noting for this clone: The sample carries other DNA sequences with the same CDR3. CDR3 region: CASSLSSGNTEAFF. The CDR3 bases are TGTGCCAGCAGCTTGTCGTCAGGAAACACTGAAGCTTTCTTT. This chain uses TRBV5-4 with TRBJ1-1, with D uncertain. Between the trimmed V and J ends, which lost 1 base and 2 bases, there was a span of 9 bases. This CDR3 contains 14 residues. Germline CDR1 is SGHNT and CDR2 is YYREEE (reference sequence).

V gene TRBV4-1 combines with J gene TRBJ2-1; maybe TRBD2 (5 bases). V was shortened by 0 bases and J by 7 bases, with 10 bases between the two germline ends. The CDR3 consists of 14 residues. The germline V gene encodes CDR1 MGHRA and CDR2 YSYEKL. The CDR3 sequence: CASSQEDSPNEQFF. The CDR3, as DNA: TGCGCCAGCAGCCAAGAGGACTCACCAAATGAGCAGTTCTTC.

The rearrangement joins TRBV5-4 to TRBJ2-1; 10 bases align to TRBD2. Germline CDR1 reads SGHNT; CDR2 reads YYREEE (reference sequence). There are 15 residues in the CDR3. The ends lost 1 base at V and 9 bases at J; junction bases unmatched: 7. The DNA for the CDR3 is TGTGCCAGCAGCTTGTATCCGGCTAGCGGGAGTGAGCAGTTCTTC. Translating it yields CASSLYPASGSEQFF.

The V and J genes are TRBV6-5 and TRBJ1-1; 7 bases fit TRBD1. The germline V gene encodes CDR1 MNHEY and CDR2 SVGAGI. With 5 bases clipped from V and 11 bases from J, the junction kept 14 bases outside the gene matches. This CDR3 is 14 amino acids long. CDR3 in DNA: TGTGCCAGCAGTAAATCCAGACAGGGCTCCTCTGCTTTCTTT. It codes for CASSKSRQGSSAFF.